This T cell receptor beta chain stems from a study of identical twins. CDR1 is KGHDR, CDR2 SFDVKD, per germline. With V trimmed by 3 bases and J by 0 bases, 2 bases remained unmatched. The length of the CDR3 is 16 residues. Study-level points and caveats: Alpha sequences that were out-of-frame and twin-shared showed an excess of low generation probability. Among beta out-of-frame sequences, excess sharing between twins appeared weaker.

TCRdb processed the 5' RACE reads anew with MiXCR; each CDR3 protein has one entry. This sample carries about 340,000 distinct CDR3 sequences, 9% to 15% of them seen once, and the ten largest clones take 7.2%. A note on this clonotype: The antigen is unknown.

These data are also associated with another study on yellow fever vaccine responses in identical twins.

The chain carries TRBV24-1 and TRBJ2-3, with TRBD2 identical over 10 bases. The sample consisted of CD8+ T cells sorted from blood. This TCR was recovered from a woman under 30 in good health. CDR3 in DNA: TGTGCCACCAGTGATCGACTAGCGGGTAGCACAGATACGCAGTATTTT. It specifies CATSDRLAGSTDTQYF.